This is a list of T cell receptor beta chains from one sample in a study of blood T cell repertoires in COVID-19. Measured with immunoSEQ multiplex PCR; TCRdb has only the in-frame clones, and not every one. The table lists approximately 140,000 clones, around 90% of them singletons, with less than 5% in the top ten. Sequenced material: PBMCs or T cells enriched from blood (not recorded which). The source of these receptors is a woman in her forties who had been exposed to COVID-19. Each CDR3 is given with its conserved first and last residue. A D gene is named only where the DNA matches it firmly. The listing skips clone size in some rows; elsewhere it reads once, few, many or a size class.

D gene	clone size	V gene	J gene	CDR3 DNA	CDR3 protein
TRBD1	once	TRBV19	TRBJ2-6	TGTGCCAGTAGTCATACAGGGGTCCTCTCTGGGGCCAACGTCCTGACTTTC	CASSHTGVLSGANVLTF
-	-	TRBV28	TRBJ1-4	TGTGCCAGCAGTTCGTTCTCTAAGTGGGCGACTAATGAAAAACTGTTTTTT	CASSSFSKWATNEKLFF
-	-	TRBV5-4	TRBJ1-6	TGTGCCAGCAGCTCCAATGTCTCACCCCTCCACTTT	CASSSNVSPLHF
-	-	TRBV9	TRBJ2-2	TGTGCCAGCAGCGGTACTACGAACACCGGGGAGCTGTTTTTT	CASSGTTNTGELFF
-	-	TRBV11-2	TRBJ2-7	TGTGCCAGCAGCTTCGGCAGGGCTTACGAGCAGTACTTC	CASSFGRAYEQYF
TRBD1	once	TRBV27	TRBJ2-5	TGTGCCAGCAGACCGGCCGAGAACCGGGACAGACAGACCCAGTACTTC	CASRPAENRDRQTQYF
TRBD1	-	TRBV15	TRBJ1-2	TGTGCCACCAGCAGAGATCTGAAGGGGGCGGATGGCTACACCTTC	CATSRDLKGADGYTF
TRBD1	-	TRBV6-5	TRBJ1-1	TGTGCCAGCAGAACCGACAGGGGAGACACTGAAGCTTTCTTT	CASRTDRGDTEAFF
TRBD1	-	TRBV5-1	TRBJ1-1	TGCGCCAGCAGCCTCACAGGGGGCGCGGACACTGAAGCTTTCTTT	CASSLTGGADTEAFF
-	few	TRBV24-1	TRBJ2-3	TGTGCCACCAGTGCCCCCTCCACAGATACGCAGTATTTT	CATSAPSTDTQYF
-	-	TRBV11-2	TRBJ2-1	TGTGCCAGCAGCTTAATTGTTGTCCGGTTTGAGCAGTTCTTC	CASSLIVVRFEQFF
TRBD2	-	TRBV6-6	TRBJ2-5	TGTGCCAGCAGTCCCACTAGCGGGAGAGAGACCCAGTACTTC	CASSPTSGRETQYF
-	-	TRBV2	TRBJ1-5	TGTGCCAGCAGCGCGGACAGTCTCAATCAGCCCCAGCATTTT	CASSADSLNQPQHF
-	-	TRBV28	TRBJ2-7	TGTGCCAGCAGTTTACGGGTCGGCTTCACCTTC	CASSLRVGFTF
-	-	TRBV5-4	TRBJ1-1	TGTGCCAGCAGCTTAACAGGGAAAGGGAACACTGAAGCTTTCTTT	CASSLTGKGNTEAFF
-	-	TRBV28	TRBJ2-5	TGTGCCAGCCAACGAGAAATTTGGGCAGGACAAGAGACCCAGTACTTC	CASQREIWAGQETQYF
-	-	TRBV27	TRBJ1-5	TGTGCCAGCAGCCCCACCCGGGTGTCAAGTCAGCCCCAGCATTTT	CASSPTRVSSQPQHF
-	-	TRBV28	TRBJ1-5	TGTGCCACCTGGACGGGGTCCTTTCAGCCCCAGCATTTT	CATWTGSFQPQHF
-	few	TRBV19	TRBJ1-2	TGTGCCAGTAGAGAGACAGGTAAAAAGGACTATGGCTACACCTTC	CASRETGKKDYGYTF
-	-	TRBV7-3	TRBJ2-7	TGTGCCAGCAGCCCCAGGTGGAAGGGGGAGCAGTACTTC	CASSPRWKGEQYF
TRBD1	-	TRBV6-5	TRBJ1-2	TGTGCCAGCAGTAGGACAGGGGGCTATGGCTACACCTTC	CASSRTGGYGYTF
TRBD2	-	TRBV7-2	TRBJ2-7	TGTGCCAGCAGCTCAAGCGGGAGGCCCTACGAGCAGTACTTC	CASSSSGRPYEQYF
TRBD1	-	TRBV11-3	TRBJ2-7	TGTGCCAGCAGCAAAGGACAGGGGGCCCACGAGCAGTACTTC	CASSKGQGAHEQYF
TRBD1	-	TRBV7-3	TRBJ1-1	TGTGCCAGCAGCTTAGGGACAGGGGAAACTGAAGCTTTCTTT	CASSLGTGETEAFF
-	-	TRBV19	TRBJ2-7	TGTGCCAGTAGTTTTCTTAACGGGTACGAGCAGTACTTC	CASSFLNGYEQYF
TRBD1	-	TRBV27	TRBJ2-7	TGTGCCAGCAGTAAGGACAGGGGGTATTCCCTGCGTACCTACGAGCAGTACTTC	CASSKDRGYSLRTYEQYF
-	few	TRBV11-2	TRBJ2-1	TGTGCCAGCAGCTTATCCCCAGCAGGGGACAATGAGCAGTTCTTC	CASSLSPAGDNEQFF